The 18 T cell receptor beta chains given below trace back to one sample, sequenced in a study of CD8+CD57+ T cells in acquired aplastic anemia. All patients picked for sequencing had shown, by flow cytometry, an expansion of CD8+CD57+ cells. Researchers used genomic DNA as the template to profile TCR beta VDJ and CDR3. TCRdb redid the calling of the reads with MiXCR, one entry per CDR3 protein. The data hold about 160,000 distinct CDR3 sequences, with less than 60% observed a single time. The specimen sequenced was sorted CD4+, CD8+, or CD8+CD57+ T cells (not recorded which) from PBMCs. These receptor sequences come from a human donor with aplastic anemia.

The chain carries TRBV10-1 and TRBJ1-2; 8 positions agree with TRBD1. In germline, CDR1 is WNHNN, CDR2 SYGVQD (reference sequence). With 2 bases clipped from V and 6 bases from J, the junction kept 8 bases outside the gene matches. The CDR3 runs 15 residues. CDR3 bases: TGCGCCAGCAGTGAGCCTGGACAGGGCGAGGATGGCTACACCTTC. This gives the protein CASSEPGQGEDGYTF.

The rearrangement joins TRBV5-6 to TRBJ1-5, with TRBD1 as a possible D gene (5 bases). Trimming left V 0 bases short and J 2 bases short, with 9 bases between. Germline V gene sequence: CDR1 SGHDT, CDR2 YYEEEE. CDR3 length: 15 residues. The CDR3 DNA is TGTGCCAGCAGCTTGGGGGGGAACCGCAATCAGCCCCAGCATTTT. Translation gives CASSLGGNRNQPQHF.

The chain couples TRBV24-1 to TRBJ1-5; D is ambiguous. V was shortened by 2 bases and J by 9 bases, with 10 bases between the two germline ends. This CDR3 region has 13 residues. The germline CDR1 and CDR2 sequences are KGHDR and SFDVKD. DNA of the CDR3: TGTGCCACCAGTGATTCAAGAACGGGGCCCCAGCATTTT. This sequence encodes CATSDSRTGPQHF.

This chain uses TRBV5-1 with TRBJ1-3; D gene ambiguous. Trimming shortened V by 0 bases and J by 1 base, and 11 bases separated the two germline ends. CDR3 length: 16 residues. The germline V gene encodes CDR1 SGHRS and CDR2 YFSETQ. The CDR3 here is CASSLAFTGSGNTIYF. For the CDR3, the DNA is TGCGCCAGCAGCTTGGCCTTTACCGGGTCTGGAAACACCATATATTTT. The full variable domain, rest sourced from reference TRBV5-1 and TRBJ1-3, is KAGVTQTPRYLIKTRGQQVTLSCSPISGHRSVSWYQQTPGQGLQFLFEYFSETQRNKGNFPGRFSGRQFSNSRSEMNVSTLELGDSALYLCASSLAFTGSGNTIYFGEGSWLTVV.

This rearrangement joins TRBV4-3 to TRBJ2-7; either TRBD1 or TRBD2 may fit D (5 bases each). This CDR3 is 15 amino acids long. Trimming pared 0 bases from V and 3 bases from J, leaving 12 bases between. CDR1 is LGHNA and CDR2 is YSLEER in the germline V gene. The chain's CDR3 is CASSQDQGPNYEQYF. CDR3 nucleotide sequence: TGCGCCAGCAGCCAAGATCAGGGACCGAACTACGAGCAGTACTTC.

This clonotype occurred many times. V is TRBV6-1 and J is TRBJ1-1; D possibly corresponds to TRBD1 (5 bases). Germline V CDR1 and CDR2: MNHNS, SASEGT. With 6 bases removed from V and 4 bases from J, the gap between germline ends came to 18 bases. CDR3 length: 15 amino acids. The CDR3 is CASSADPTGVTEAFF. The CDR3 DNA follows: TGTGCCAGCAGCGCGGACCCGACGGGGGTCACTGAAGCTTTCTTT.

This clonotype was detected ten times or more. This chain links TRBV10-3 with TRBJ2-7; possibly TRBD1 for D (6 bases). Germline V lookup: CDR1 ENHRY, CDR2 SYGVKD. CDR3 size: 14 residues. Trimming removed 1 base at V and 5 bases at J, with 12 bases between. CDR3 coding DNA: TGTGCCATCAGTGAGTACGGCAGGGGCGACGAGCAGTACTTC. This codes for CAISEYGRGDEQYF.

Concerning this clonotype itself: At one of its ends the junction is not consistent with the germline gene, which may arise from a read error. The chain's CDR3 is CASSIWAGQNAEAFF. The CDR3 DNA is TGTGCCAGTAGTATTTGGGCCGGCCAGAACGCTGAAGCTTTCTTT. The rearrangement uses TRBV19 and TRBJ1-1; D unclear. This CDR3 is built from 15 residues. Germline lookup yields CDR1 LNHDA and CDR2 SQIVND (reference sequence).

About this clonotype: A clone one base away is much larger, so this may be a read error. In nucleotides, the CDR3 is TGTGCCAGCAGTGTGGACAGGGAGCCCAATCAGCCCCAGCATTTT. Its translation: CASSVDREPNQPQHF. The chain recombines TRBV6-4 with TRBJ1-5, with 8 bases matching TRBD1. This CDR3 has 15 residues. Germline V CDR1 and CDR2: MRHNA, SNTAGT. Germline trimming cut 4 bases from V and 3 bases from J; bases unmatched to any gene: 5.

This sequence joins TRBV29-1 and TRBJ1-3, with D uncertain. Germline-derived CDR1 and CDR2 are SQVTM and ANQGSEA. Trimming pared 5 bases from V and 0 bases from J, leaving 2 bases between. The CDR3 runs to 11 residues. This CDR3 is CSVSSGNTIYF. The CDR3 nucleotides read TGCAGCGTTTCCTCTGGAAACACCATATATTTT.

This clonotype was counted between two and nine times. CDR3 in DNA: TGTGCCACCAGCAGAGATGGAACCCCGGAGACTGACAATTCACCCCTCCACTTT. Protein sequence: CATSRDGTPETDNSPLHF. This rearrangement joins TRBV15 to TRBJ1-6; D remains unclear. Trimming cost V 0 bases and J 7 bases, with 19 bases left between them. This CDR3 contains 18 residues. Germline V gene data show CDR1 as LNHNV and CDR2 as YYDKDF (reference sequence).

This sequence joins TRBV19 and TRBJ2-1, with D perhaps matching TRBD2 (5 bases). The germline CDR1 and CDR2 sequences are LNHDA and SQIVND (reference sequence). The CDR3 length is 14 residues. With 6 bases removed from V and 8 bases from J, the gap between germline ends came to 17 bases. The CDR3 nucleotides read TGTGCCAGTAGAGATCTAGCCGGGTCGGATGAGCAGTTCTTC. Protein: CASRDLAGSDEQFF.

This sequence joins TRBV19 and TRBJ2-7; TRBD2 matches 12 bases. The CDR3 spans 15 residues. Trimming took 6 bases from V and 6 from J; bases not matched to a gene: 9. Germline CDR1 reads LNHDA; CDR2 reads SQIVND (reference sequence). The CDR3 loop is CASRRTSGISPEQYF. DNA of the CDR3: TGTGCCAGTAGGCGGACTAGCGGGATCTCTCCCGAGCAGTACTTC.

In its sample, this clonotype was seen many times. The rearrangement uses TRBV9 and TRBJ1-1, with D perhaps TRBD1 (5 bases). The V gene lost 0 bases and the J gene lost 2 bases, with 14 bases spanning the gap. Germline assignment: CDR1 SGDLS and CDR2 YYNGEE. This CDR3 spans 16 amino acids. The CDR3 sequence is CASSVGGGANNTEAFF. The CDR3 region has the DNA TGTGCCAGCAGCGTAGGAGGTGGGGCCAACAACACTGAAGCTTTCTTT.

This clonotype was detected many times. V gene TRBV5-6 combines with J gene TRBJ2-7, with D perhaps matching TRBD2 (6 bases). CDR3 length equals 15 residues. The germline V gene has CDR1 SGHDT and CDR2 YYEEEE. Trimming pared 3 bases from V and 5 bases from J, leaving 18 bases between. The CDR3: CASSSGPPSGDEQYF. In DNA form, the CDR3 reads TGTGCCAGCAGCTCCGGACCTCCCTCGGGGGACGAGCAGTACTTC.

This rearrangement joins TRBV7-9 to TRBJ2-7; 9 bases line up with TRBD1. CDR1 is SEHNR and CDR2 is FQNEAQ in the germline V gene (reference sequence). The CDR3 is 14 residues long. Trimming at V came to 4 bases and at J to 7 bases, leaving 8 bases not matched to a gene. CDR3 region: CASSSLGTGHEQYF. The CDR3 region has the DNA TGTGCCAGCAGCTCCCTCGGGACAGGGCATGAGCAGTACTTC.

V and J are TRBV19 and TRBJ1-2, with TRBD1 identical over 9 bases. This CDR3 has 15 amino acids. With V trimmed by 5 bases and J by 4 bases, 8 bases remained unmatched. Germline-derived CDR1 and CDR2 are LNHDA and SQIVND (reference sequence). The CDR3 nucleotides are TGTGCCAGTAGTGACAACAGGGGGCGCGGCTATGGCTACACCTTC. Protein sequence: CASSDNRGRGYGYTF.

J is TRBJ2-1 and V is TRBV7-8; perhaps TRBD2 as D (5 bases). This CDR3 is 13 amino acids long. The ends were cut back, 0 bases at V and 7 bases at J, with 7 bases in the middle. Germline CDR1 SGHVS, CDR2 FQNEAQ. Here the CDR3 DNA reads TGTGCCAGCAGCTTAGCGGGGAGAAATGAGCAGTTCTTC. Translation: CASSLAGRNEQFF. Combining the CDR3 with reference TRBV7-8 and TRBJ2-1 gives the whole variable domain GAGVSQSPRYKVAKRGQDVALRCDPISGHVSLFWYQQALGQGPEFLTYFQNEAQLDKSGLPSDRFFAERPEGSVSTLKIQRTQQEDSAVYLCASSLAGRNEQFFGPGTRLTVL.